The 32 T cell receptor beta chains below all came from one sample that was sequenced in a study of siplizumab effects on memory and regulatory T cells. Method: immunoSEQ multiplex PCR; TCRdb's copy keeps in-frame clones and lacks some. There are fewer than 3,500 clones in the sample; 55% to 65% occur only once, and 45% to 70% lies in the top ten. The specimen sequenced was TEMRA CD8+ T cells sorted from blood. Subset here: unstimulated CD8+ CD45RA+ effector memory T cells. All receptors derive from a human donor in good health.

The chain carries TRBV29-1 and TRBJ2-3; 10 positions agree with TRBD2. Per the germline V gene, CDR1 is SQVTM and CDR2 is ANQGSEA. The V and J ends lost 6 bases and 7 bases, in that order; junction bases with no gene match: 10. CDR3 length: 14 residues. Written as DNA, the CDR3 is TGCAGCGTGGGACAGCGGGAGGGCCGGAATACGCAGTATTTT. Residues: CSVGQREGRNTQYF.

This clone appeared a few times. The chain links TRBV19 to TRBJ1-6; D not resolved. Germline V gene data show CDR1 as LNHDA and CDR2 as SQIVND (reference sequence). Trimming shortened V by 5 bases and J by 9 bases, and 8 bases separated the two germline ends. The CDR3 contains 12 residues. CDR3 bases: TGTGCCAGTAGTTGGCCTTCTTCACCCCTCCACTTT. Translating it yields CASSWPSSPLHF.

The chain recombines TRBV19 with TRBJ2-3; maybe TRBD2 (6 bases). Germline values: CDR1 LNHDA, CDR2 SQIVND (reference sequence). The CDR3 runs 15 residues. Trimming pared 0 bases from V and 7 bases from J, leaving 14 bases between. CDR3 in amino acids: CASSIDLWRENTQYF. The CDR3 DNA sequence: TGTGCCAGTAGTATAGATCTATGGAGGGAAAATACGCAGTATTTT.

This chain joins TRBV6-1 and TRBJ1-4; D possibly corresponds to TRBD1 (6 bases). Between the trimmed V and J ends, which lost 1 base and 2 bases, there was a span of 8 bases. The CDR3 loop spans 15 amino acids. Germline values: CDR1 MNHNS, CDR2 SASEGT. The CDR3 DNA reads TGTGCCAGCAGTGAAGTTCAGGGGACTAATGAAAAACTGTTTTTT. This gives the protein CASSEVQGTNEKLFF.

The chain carries TRBV6-1 and TRBJ2-5; either TRBD1 or TRBD2 may supply D (5 bases each). Trimming took 1 base from V and 4 from J, leaving 13 bases between them. The CDR3 totals 15 residues. Germline V gene data show CDR1 as MNHNS and CDR2 as SASEGT. CDR3: CASSEGGPLGETQYF. In nucleotides, the CDR3 is TGTGCCAGCAGTGAAGGGGGACCTCTAGGAGAGACCCAGTACTTC.

By share, this clone counts as medium-sized (0.01 to 0.1%). The chain combines TRBV7-3 with TRBJ1-2, with TRBD1 as a possible D gene (6 bases). Per germline, CDR1 SGHTA and CDR2 FQGTGA. V lost 2 bases, J lost 7 bases, and 20 bases lay in between. The CDR3 is made up of 16 amino acids. The CDR3 sequence: CASSLRQVPVLGGYTF. DNA for the CDR3: TGTGCCAGCAGCTTACGACAGGTCCCTGTTCTGGGTGGCTACACCTTC.

The chain carries TRBV21-1 and TRBJ2-1; the tabulated D call, TRBD2, remains unverified against the DNA. TRBV21-1 is a pseudogene. CDR3 length: 17 residues. This CDR3 reads CASSKVEEDPSYNEQFF. The CDR3 DNA sequence: TGTGCCAGCAGCAAAGTTGAGGAGGACCCCTCCTACAATGAGCAGTTCTTC.

The DNA of the CDR3 is TGTGCCAGCAGCGTCAGGGGGGTTGGATCTGGGGCCAACGTCCTGACTTTC. It encodes CASSVRGVGSGANVLTF. This chain links TRBV9 with TRBJ2-6; possibly TRBD1 for D (7 bases). This CDR3 has 17 amino acids. The germline gives CDR1 SGDLS, CDR2 YYNGEE. V shed 2 bases and J shed 1 base, with 13 bases lying between them.

This clone ranks as medium-sized. The chain couples TRBV5-8 to TRBJ2-3, with 10 bases identical to TRBD2. After removal of 1 base from V and 5 bases from J, the junction contained 4 bases not matched to a gene. The CDR3 loop spans 15 amino acids. Germline lookup yields CDR1 SGHTS and CDR2 YDEGEE. CDR3 in amino acids: CASSLTSGMGDTQYF. The CDR3 DNA is TGTGCCAGCAGCTTGACTAGCGGGATGGGAGATACGCAGTATTTT.

This rearrangement joins TRBV4-1 to TRBJ1-1; tentative D call: TRBD1 (5 bases). The CDR3 is 16 residues long. V was clipped by 0 bases and J by 2 bases, with 13 bases between them. Germline CDR1 and CDR2: MGHRA and YSYEKL. Here the CDR3 reads CASSQESLTANTEAFF. The CDR3 coding sequence is TGCGCCAGCAGCCAAGAAAGCCTGACAGCAAACACTGAAGCTTTCTTT.

This clone was counted a few times. The chain recombines TRBV5-8 with TRBJ2-1; D gene ambiguous. The germline gives CDR1 SGHTS, CDR2 YDEGEE. Trimming pared 2 bases from V and 5 bases from J, leaving 14 bases between. The CDR3 has 15 residues. The CDR3 sequence: CASSFPPGGDNEQFF. As DNA, the CDR3 is TGTGCCAGCAGCTTCCCCCCGGGCGGAGACAATGAGCAGTTCTTC.

V usage is TRBV2 and J usage is TRBJ2-1; D may be TRBD2 (5 bases). Germline-derived CDR1 and CDR2 are SNHLY and FYNNEI. The V end lost 0 bases, the J end lost 1 base, and 7 bases lay between the germline ends. The CDR3 loop spans 15 amino acids. Written as DNA, the CDR3 is TGTGCCAGCAGTGAAGCGCGCGGGTCCTACAATGAGCAGTTCTTC. Encoded protein: CASSEARGSYNEQFF.

This clone came up once. V and J are TRBV5-6 and TRBJ2-1; 10 nucleotides line up with TRBD1. This CDR3 is 14 amino acids long. Looked up from germline, CDR1 is SGHDT and CDR2 is YYEEEE. J was trimmed by 8 bases and V by 4 bases; bases with no gene match: 6. The CDR3 DNA is TGTGCCAGCAGCCCGGGACAGGGGACTCATGAGCAGTTCTTC. Its protein product is CASSPGQGTHEQFF.

This chain joins TRBV5-1 and TRBJ2-1; 9 nucleotides align to TRBD1. In germline, CDR1 is SGHRS, CDR2 YFSETQ. The CDR3 is 17 amino acids. Unmatched junction bases numbered 8, after V lost 2 bases and J lost 2 bases. This CDR3 reads CASSFRPGQGPYNEQFF. CDR3 DNA: TGCGCCAGCAGCTTTCGCCCGGGACAGGGCCCCTACAATGAGCAGTTCTTC.

The chain is built from TRBV4-1 and TRBJ1-5; D not certain. The germline V gene encodes CDR1 MGHRA and CDR2 YSYEKL. This CDR3 is 12 amino acids long. V lost 1 base, J lost 6 bases, and 4 bases lay in between. The CDR3 loop reads CASSQAGQPQHF. The CDR3 DNA reads TGCGCCAGCAGCCAAGCGGGTCAGCCCCAGCATTTT.

The chain has TRBV2 and TRBJ2-1; D perhaps matches TRBD2 (6 bases). The CDR3 consists of 17 residues. CDR1 is SNHLY and CDR2 is FYNNEI in the germline V gene. With 0 bases removed from V and 4 bases from J, the gap between germline ends came to 16 bases. The CDR3 DNA reads as TGTGCCAGCAGTGAAGCCGGCGGGGACTGGAGTTACAATGAGCAGTTCTTC. Translated, it gives CASSEAGGDWSYNEQFF.

This clone was detected only a few times. The CDR3 DNA sequence: TGTGCCAGCAGCTTAGATACGGGGACTGGAAACACCATATATTTT. Encoded protein: CASSLDTGTGNTIYF. The rearrangement joins TRBV7-2 to TRBJ1-3; D is ambiguous. With 1 base removed from V and 2 bases from J, the gap between germline ends came to 9 bases. Per germline, CDR1 SGHTA and CDR2 FQGNSA. The CDR3 sequence is 15 residues long.

The chain recombines TRBV6-1 with TRBJ2-1; D is ambiguous. The CDR3 runs to 13 residues. V lost 3 bases to trimming and J lost 10 bases, with 13 bases between them. CDR1 MNHNS and CDR2 SASEGT come from the germline V gene. CDR3 sequence (DNA): TGTGCCAGCAGTGATATCTTGGATCGCGAGCAGTTCTTC. Encoded protein: CASSDILDREQFF.

V usage is TRBV6-5 and J usage is TRBJ2-5; D is uncertain. This CDR3 is built from 13 residues. V was shortened by 6 bases and J by 1 base, with 9 bases between the two germline ends. Germline-derived CDR1 and CDR2 are MNHEY and SVGAGI. The CDR3 reads CASRTQPQETQYF. Written as DNA, the CDR3 is TGTGCCAGCAGGACACAGCCCCAAGAGACCCAGTACTTC.

V is TRBV7-6 and J is TRBJ2-7; 9 bases are a match to TRBD2. The germline gives CDR1 SGHVS, CDR2 FNYEAQ. This CDR3 region has 14 residues. Trimming at V came to 2 bases and at J to 2 bases, leaving 1 base not matched to a gene. The CDR3 loop is CASSLQRGAYEQYF. The CDR3 coding sequence is TGTGCCAGCAGCTTACAGCGGGGGGCCTACGAGCAGTACTTC.

V is TRBV10-3 and J is TRBJ2-7; 12 bases line up with TRBD2. V lost 8 bases, J lost 4 bases, and 15 bases stayed unmatched. Germline CDR1 and CDR2: ENHRY and SYGVKD. The CDR3 covers 17 residues. This CDR3 reads CAIAPGGSSGRAYEQYF. The CDR3, as DNA: TGTGCCATCGCCCCAGGAGGTTCTAGCGGGAGGGCGTACGAGCAGTACTTC.

The chain links TRBV5-1 to TRBJ2-3; D might be TRBD2 (5 bases). The V gene's germline CDR1 is SGHRS and CDR2 YFSETQ. The ends were cut back, 4 bases at V and 4 bases at J, with 16 bases in the middle. This CDR3 is 15 amino acids long. CDR3 in DNA: TGCGCCAGCAGCCCCCTCTCGCTCGGGGCAGATACGCAGTATTTT. Amino acids: CASSPLSLGADTQYF.

The genes are TRBV7-9 and TRBJ2-5; D is undetermined. V was pared by 6 bases and J by 0 bases, with 17 bases between. Germline CDR1 reads SEHNR; CDR2 reads FQNEAQ (reference sequence). This CDR3 is built from 16 residues. CDR3 DNA: TGTGCCAGCAGTCATGAGGTCCTTCCCTACCAAGAGACCCAGTACTTC. Its protein is CASSHEVLPYQETQYF.

A few counts support this clone. V is TRBV7-9 and J is TRBJ1-2; D is uncertain. Trimming removed 5 bases at V and 4 bases at J, with 14 bases between. CDR1 is SEHNR and CDR2 is FQNEAQ in the germline V gene (reference sequence). The CDR3 covers 14 residues. Written as DNA, the CDR3 is TGTGCCAGCAGCCTCGGGCCGGCGGGCTATGGCTACACCTTC. Translating it yields CASSLGPAGYGYTF.

This clone ranks as medium-sized. The chain employs TRBV10-3 and TRBJ2-7, with 7 bases identical to TRBD2. Germline assignment: CDR1 ENHRY and CDR2 SYGVKD. The CDR3 length is 14 residues. V gave up 5 bases and J gave up 5 bases; unmatched junction bases: 9. CDR3 sequence reads: CAISPGEGLDEQYF. The CDR3 nucleotides read TGTGCCATCAGTCCCGGGGAGGGGCTCGACGAGCAGTACTTC.

This chain joins TRBV4-2 and TRBJ1-2, with TRBD1 matching 9 bases. The CDR3 length is 16 residues. CDR1 and CDR2 from the germline V gene are LGHNA and YNFKEQ. V trimming: 0 bases; J trimming: 6 bases; junction bases outside the gene matches: 8. In nucleotides, the CDR3 is TGTGCCAGCAGCCAAGATCAATGGGACAGGGTTGATGGCTACACCTTC. This codes for CASSQDQWDRVDGYTF.

J is TRBJ2-1 and V is TRBV19; no reliable D call. Germline V CDR1 and CDR2: LNHDA, SQIVND (reference sequence). Trimming shortened V by 1 base and J by 0 bases, and 7 bases separated the two germline ends. CDR3 length: 15 amino acids. CDR3 DNA: TGTGCCAGTAGTATAGTAGGGTTCTCCTACAATGAGCAGTTCTTC. It codes for CASSIVGFSYNEQFF.

The rearrangement uses TRBV29-1 and TRBJ2-3; tentative D call: TRBD2 (7 bases). Between the trimmed V and J ends, which lost 4 bases and 2 bases, there was a span of 16 bases. Germline V gene lookup returns CDR1 SQVTM and CDR2 ANQGSEA. This CDR3 has 15 residues. CDR3 nucleotide sequence: TGCAGCGTTGGTGTTTCCGGGGGGCACACAGATACGCAGTATTTT. Translated, it gives CSVGVSGGHTDTQYF.

The chain couples TRBV11-3 to TRBJ2-5; D is ambiguous. The V gene's germline CDR1 is SGHNT and CDR2 YENEEA. The CDR3 spans 17 residues. The V and J ends lost 4 bases and 5 bases respectively, with 23 bases between them. CDR3 sequence: CASSSEGAGILPETQYF. CDR3 bases: TGTGCCAGCAGCTCAGAAGGTGCAGGAATCCTTCCGGAGACCCAGTACTTC.

This clone came up once. Its ends do not fully match the called genes, so a read error is possible. This rearrangement joins TRBV5-1 to TRBJ2-7; D unresolved. CDR1 SGHRS and CDR2 YFSETQ come from the germline V gene. There are 14 residues in the CDR3. The CDR3 DNA reads TGTGCCAGCAGCTTGTGGTTCACTGACTACGAGCAGTACTTC. This sequence encodes CASSLWFTDYEQYF.

The genes are TRBV7-9 and TRBJ1-1; D uncertain. Trimming took off 5 bases at V and 11 bases at J, with 21 bases between the two ends. The germline V gene has CDR1 SEHNR and CDR2 FQNEAQ (reference sequence). The CDR3 runs 14 residues. CDR3 loop: CASSIPSYSSEAFF. CDR3 coding DNA: TGTGCCAGCAGCATCCCTTCCTACTCCTCGGAGGCTTTCTTT.

In its sample, this clone was seen a few times. The V and J genes are TRBV7-9 and TRBJ2-1; TRBD1 aligns across 7 bases. After removal of 3 bases from V and 12 bases from J, the junction contained 11 bases not matched to a gene. Germline V CDR1 and CDR2: SEHNR, FQNEAQ (reference sequence). There are 14 residues in the CDR3. CDR3 region: CASSLSDRVGVQFF. CDR3 nucleotides: TGTGCCAGCAGCTTGTCTGACAGGGTGGGTGTGCAGTTCTTC.